This passage covers 22 T cell receptor beta chains from one sample sequenced in a study of sequential checkpoint blockade in melanoma (dated by TCRdb to the late 2010s). Receptor libraries were prepared by the immunoSEQ multiplex PCR assay. Drawn from immuneACCESS, this table holds only the in-frame rearrangements with V and J called that TCRdb kept. Clones are partly lost; checked studies trace under half to an unresolved V gene and leave the rest unexplained. Recorded for this sample are 20,000 or so clones; roughly 73% of them occurred a single time. About a fifth of the sample comes from the top ten. The sample's treatment or condition label, decoded: randomized to nivolumab then ipilimumab (arm A) or the reverse (arm B). The sample here was CD8+ T cells sorted from blood (inferred from file names), taken from a patient given nivolumab and ipilimumab in sequence. The receptor set was obtained from a human donor with melanoma.

The rearrangement links TRBV6-4 to TRBJ2-1; a possible D gene is TRBD2 (6 bases). Trimming took off 4 bases at V and 0 bases at J, with 10 bases between the two ends. CDR1 is MRHNA and CDR2 is SNTAGT in the germline V gene. This CDR3 is 15 amino acids long. In nucleotides, the CDR3 is TGTGCCAGCAGTGGCGGGACTGGCTCCTACAATGAGCAGTTCTTC. Its translation: CASSGGTGSYNEQFF.

This chain joins TRBV9 and TRBJ2-3; a possible D gene is TRBD2 (7 bases). V lost 3 bases, J lost 1 base, and 15 bases lay in between. The length of the CDR3 is 16 residues. Germline CDR1 and CDR2: SGDLS and YYNGEE. In DNA, the CDR3 is TGTGCCAGCAGCGATCACAGGGAGGGGGGCACAGATACGCAGTATTTT. Translation: CASSDHREGGTDTQYF.

There are a few counts of this clone. This sequence joins TRBV2 and TRBJ1-1; no firm D call. Germline V gene sequence: CDR1 SNHLY, CDR2 FYNNEI. The CDR3 has 14 residues. Trimming left V 5 bases short and J 1 base short, with 11 bases between. The CDR3 DNA follows: TGTGCCAGCAGTTGGACTGATAAGAACACTGAAGCTTTCTTT. Protein: CASSWTDKNTEAFF.

The chain uses TRBV6-1 and TRBJ1-1; no reliable D call. The V gene lost 1 base and the J gene lost 0 bases, with 9 bases spanning the gap. Germline V gives CDR1 MNHNS, CDR2 SASEGT. The CDR3 extends over 15 amino acids. The CDR3 reads CASSEGGRMNTEAFF. Here the CDR3 DNA reads TGTGCCAGCAGTGAAGGAGGCAGAATGAACACTGAAGCTTTCTTT.

The genes are TRBV27 and TRBJ2-7; possible D gene TRBD1, 5 bases. From germline, CDR1 is MNHEY and CDR2 SMNVEV (reference sequence). The ends were cut back, 3 bases at V and 0 bases at J, with 9 bases in the middle. The CDR3 is made up of 14 amino acids. The CDR3 here is CASSFGDSSYEQYF. CDR3 DNA: TGTGCCAGCAGTTTTGGAGACAGCTCCTACGAGCAGTACTTC.

J is TRBJ2-7 and V is TRBV7-9, with TRBD2 matching over 10 bases. Trimming cost V 0 bases and J 3 bases; bases outside gene matches: 5. The CDR3 is made up of 16 amino acids. Looked up from germline, CDR1 is SEHNR and CDR2 is FQNEAQ (reference sequence). The CDR3 reads CASSLARASGGYEQYF. CDR3 DNA sequence: TGTGCCAGCAGCTTAGCAAGGGCTAGCGGGGGCTACGAGCAGTACTTC.

The chain joins TRBV6-5 to TRBJ2-1; perhaps TRBD1 as D (5 bases). CDR1 and CDR2 from the germline V gene are MNHEY and SVGAGI. The germline V and J ends were trimmed by 4 bases and 6 bases, with 10 bases remaining between them. The CDR3 runs 13 residues. The CDR3 protein is CASSFKQGNEQFF. The CDR3 coding sequence is TGTGCCAGCAGTTTCAAGCAGGGCAATGAGCAGTTCTTC.

This chain uses TRBV7-9 with TRBJ2-7; weak D call: TRBD1 (6 bases). The CDR3 has 16 residues. Trimming removed 3 bases at V and 0 bases at J, with 15 bases between. Germline values: CDR1 SEHNR, CDR2 FQNEAQ (reference sequence). The CDR3 loop reads CASSFSGQPYSYEQYF. The CDR3 nucleotides are TGTGCCAGCAGCTTTTCTGGACAGCCGTACTCCTACGAGCAGTACTTC.

This chain joins TRBV7-3 and TRBJ2-7; 9 nucleotides align to TRBD1. V lost 5 bases to trimming and J lost 5 bases; unmatched junction nucleotides: 4. CDR1 and CDR2 from the germline V gene are SGHTA and FQGTGA. The CDR3 runs to 13 residues. CDR3 sequence (DNA): TGTGCCAGCAGCCCCTGGACAGGGGACGAGCAGTACTTC. This encodes CASSPWTGDEQYF.

This rearrangement joins TRBV18 to TRBJ2-1; TRBD1 aligns across 10 bases. The ends lost 3 bases at V and 5 bases at J; junction bases unmatched: 7. The CDR3 consists of 16 residues. Germline V lookup: CDR1 KGHSH, CDR2 LQKENI. CDR3 bases: TGTGCCAGCTCACCCCGGACAGGGGGGGTAAACAATGAGCAGTTCTTC. As protein: CASSPRTGGVNNEQFF. Full variable domain (outside the CDR3, taken from reference TRBV18 and TRBJ2-1): NAGVMQNPRHLVRRRGQEARLRCSPMKGHSHVYWYRQLPEEGLKFMVYLQKENIIDESGMPKERFSAEFPKEGPSILRIQQVVRGDSAAYFCASSPRTGGVNNEQFFGPGTRLTVL.

To note about this clone: Other DNA sequences in this sample translate to the same CDR3. The chain carries TRBV9 and TRBJ1-2; 9 bases are shared with TRBD1. Germline V CDR1 and CDR2: SGDLS, YYNGEE. This CDR3 spans 14 amino acids. The junction had 5 bases not matched to a gene; V was cut back by 4 bases and J by 4 bases. CDR3 loop: CASSPGQGPYGYTF. The CDR3 nucleotides are TGTGCCAGCAGCCCAGGACAGGGGCCCTATGGCTACACCTTC.

The chain links TRBV28 to TRBJ1-1; 8 positions match TRBD1. This CDR3 contains 15 residues. V shed 4 bases and J 1 base; nucleotides not matched to a gene: 5. Germline V CDR1 and CDR2: MDHEN, SYDVKM. This CDR3 reads CASSSRDRPNTEAFF. The DNA for the CDR3 is TGTGCCAGCAGTTCCCGGGACAGGCCGAACACTGAAGCTTTCTTT.

The chain combines TRBV7-8 with TRBJ1-1; 8 bases are a match to TRBD1. Unmatched junction bases numbered 2, after V lost 2 bases and J lost 3 bases. Germline-derived CDR1 and CDR2 are SGHVS and FQNEAQ. The CDR3 is 14 residues long. CDR3 residues: CASSLWTGYTEAFF. The CDR3 nucleotides read TGTGCCAGCAGCTTATGGACAGGGTACACTGAAGCTTTCTTT.

This rearrangement joins TRBV2 to TRBJ2-1, with 10 bases that match TRBD1. The V gene's germline CDR1 is SNHLY and CDR2 FYNNEI. The CDR3 has 16 residues. The ends lost 6 bases at V and 2 bases at J; junction bases unmatched: 7. CDR3 bases: TGTGCCAGCAGGGGGGTGGACAGGGGGGCCTACAATGAGCAGTTCTTC. It codes for CASRGVDRGAYNEQFF.

The V and J genes are TRBV7-9 and TRBJ2-5; the match to TRBD2 covers 12 bases. V lost 0 bases and J lost 4; bases outside the gene matches: 3. The CDR3 contains 16 residues. The germline gives CDR1 SEHNR, CDR2 FQNEAQ (reference sequence). The CDR3 protein is CASSLAPLAGGETQYF. CDR3 nucleotide sequence: TGTGCCAGCAGCTTAGCGCCACTAGCGGGGGGAGAGACCCAGTACTTC.

The chain uses TRBV6-4 and TRBJ2-3; 8 bases line up with TRBD2. Trimming removed 0 bases from V and 4 bases from J; junction bases left unmatched: 3. Looked up from germline, CDR1 is MRHNA and CDR2 is SNTAGT. The CDR3 sequence is 15 residues long. The CDR3 DNA reads TGTGCCAGCAGTGACTCGGACGGGGGGGCAGATACGCAGTATTTT. Translation: CASSDSDGGADTQYF.

V gene TRBV28 combines with J gene TRBJ1-2; D may be TRBD1 (5 bases). Germline CDR1 and CDR2: MDHEN and SYDVKM. Trimming removed 3 bases from V and 1 base from J, with 9 bases in between. CDR3 size: 14 residues. The DNA of the CDR3 is TGTGCCAGCAGTTTGAACAGGTATAACTATGGCTACACCTTC. Protein product: CASSLNRYNYGYTF.

This chain joins TRBV13 and TRBJ2-3; 8 bases fit TRBD1. V lost 8 bases and J lost 3; bases outside the gene matches: 7. Germline V gene sequence: CDR1 PRHDT, CDR2 FYEKMQ (reference sequence). The CDR3 length is 14 residues. Here the CDR3 reads CASETRDRTDTQYF. For the CDR3, the DNA is TGTGCCAGCGAAACCCGGGACAGGACAGATACGCAGTATTTT.

This clone showed up just once. The chain recombines TRBV27 with TRBJ2-1; TRBD1 matches at 10 bases. The CDR3 extends over 13 amino acids. Germline V gene lookup returns CDR1 MNHEY and CDR2 SMNVEV (reference sequence). The CDR3 loop reads CGCKGQGYNEQFF. The DNA for the CDR3 is TGTGGCTGCAAGGGACAGGGGTACAATGAGCAGTTCTTC.

The chain has TRBV27 and TRBJ1-2; unclear D gene. This CDR3 is 14 amino acids long. V lost 3 bases and J 0 bases, leaving 8 bases between the germline ends. Germline V gene lookup returns CDR1 MNHEY and CDR2 SMNVEV (reference sequence). The CDR3: CASSFRSSNYGYTF. The DNA of the CDR3 is TGTGCCAGCAGTTTCAGGTCTTCTAACTATGGCTACACCTTC.

The chain is built from TRBV27 and TRBJ2-2; TRBD1 matches 8 bases. The CDR3 contains 15 residues. Germline trimming cut 4 bases from V and 6 bases from J; bases unmatched to any gene: 7. Per germline, CDR1 MNHEY and CDR2 SMNVEV (reference sequence). The DNA of the CDR3 is TGTGCCAGCAGTTCGCGACAGGGGATGGCCGGGGAGCTGTTTTTT. This gives the protein CASSSRQGMAGELFF.

The V and J genes are TRBV18 and TRBJ1-2; the match to TRBD1 covers 7 bases. The CDR3 contains 15 residues. CDR1 KGHSH and CDR2 LQKENI come from the germline V gene. The trim removed 3 bases at V and 4 bases at J, leaving 8 bases unmatched. Written as DNA, the CDR3 is TGTGCCAGCTCACCCAGACAGGGCGAACCCTATGGCTACACCTTC. Protein product: CASSPRQGEPYGYTF.